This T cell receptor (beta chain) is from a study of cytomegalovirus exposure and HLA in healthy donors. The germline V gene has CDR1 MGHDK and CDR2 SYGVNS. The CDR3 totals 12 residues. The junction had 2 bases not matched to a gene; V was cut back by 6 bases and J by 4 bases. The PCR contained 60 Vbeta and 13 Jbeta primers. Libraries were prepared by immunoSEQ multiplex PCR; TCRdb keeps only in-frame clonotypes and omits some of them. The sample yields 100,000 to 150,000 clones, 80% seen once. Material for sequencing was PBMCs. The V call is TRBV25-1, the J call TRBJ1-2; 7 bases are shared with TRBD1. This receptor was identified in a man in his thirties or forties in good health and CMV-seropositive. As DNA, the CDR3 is TGTGCCAGCAGCACAGGGGCCTATGGCTACACCTTC. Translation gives CASSTGAYGYTF.